What follows describes a single T cell receptor (beta chain). Reverse transcription used about 0.5 to 1 ug RNA and random hexamers. Amplification of TCR beta CDR3 used immunoSEQ multiplex PCR across 54 Vbeta and 13 Jbeta. TCRdb re-called the immunoSEQ multiplex PCR reads with MiXCR, one entry per CDR3 protein. The sample has around 190,000 distinct CDR3 sequences; approximately 95% are singletons. Sequencing targeted TCR beta in blood CD8+ and CD4+ T cells. The study used healthy donors as controls matched for age and sex. Bulk CD8+ and CD4+ cells came from magnetic negative isolation; CD8+ TEMRA by FACS. This CDR3 contains 11 residues. The ends lost 5 bases at V and 6 bases at J; junction bases unmatched: 3. Germline CDR1 is SQVTM and CDR2 is ANQGSEA. This entry is derived from a study of CD8 T cells in Susac syndrome.

V is TRBV29-1 and J is TRBJ2-7; the match to TRBD1 covers 8 bases. Sequenced sample: CD4+ T cells from PBMCs. The sequence was obtained from a human donor in good health. The CDR3 DNA follows: TGCAGCGTTCAGACAGGGGTCGAGCAGTACGTC. Translated: CSVQTGVEQYV.